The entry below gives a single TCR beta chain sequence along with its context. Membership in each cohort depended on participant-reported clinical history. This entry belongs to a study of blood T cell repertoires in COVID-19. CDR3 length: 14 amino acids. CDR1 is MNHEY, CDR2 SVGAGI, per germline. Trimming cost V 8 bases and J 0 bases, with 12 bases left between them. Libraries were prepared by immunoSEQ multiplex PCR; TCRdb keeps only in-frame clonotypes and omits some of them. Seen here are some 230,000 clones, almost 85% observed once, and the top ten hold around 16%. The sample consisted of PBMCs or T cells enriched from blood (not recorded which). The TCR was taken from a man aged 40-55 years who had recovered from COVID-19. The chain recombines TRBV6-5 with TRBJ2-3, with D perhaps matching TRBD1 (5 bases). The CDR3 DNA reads TGTGCCAGCCGGAAGGGGTATAGCACAGATACGCAGTATTTT. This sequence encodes CASRKGYSTDTQYF.